This T cell receptor beta chain originates from a study of T cells in Graves' hyperthyroidism and ophthalmopathy. Turning to the study itself: It was at initial diagnosis, before any treatment, that peripheral blood was collected.

Researchers took RNA transcripts and amplified the TCR beta CDR3 regions from them. HTBI primers drove first-round RT-PCR of the TCR CDR3. TCRdb passed the multiplex PCR reads through MiXCR, listing each CDR3 protein once. Found here are some 490,000 distinct CDR3 sequences, roughly 23% of them singletons; the top ten hold about 49%. CDR1 and CDR2 from the germline V gene are SNHLY and FYNNEI. Trimming left V 8 bases short and J 5 bases short, with 18 bases between. The CDR3 is 14 amino acids. Study-level findings and limits: A 13 V-J signature model discriminated ophthalmopathy versus stable hyperthyroidism.

Notes on this clonotype: As yet, its antigen is unknown. This may arise from a read error, as a much more abundant clone is one base away.

This TCR was sampled from a woman in her 70s with Graves' ophthalmopathy. The sample comprised blood. V usage is TRBV2 and J usage is TRBJ1-2, with D maybe TRBD1 (6 bases). CDR3 in amino acids: CASFGQRLSYGYTF. The DNA of the CDR3 is TGTGCCAGCTTCGGACAGCGTTTAAGTTATGGCTACACCTTC.